The 30 T cell receptor beta chains given below trace back to one sample, sequenced in a study of T cells in Graves' hyperthyroidism and ophthalmopathy (dated by TCRdb to about 2019). The method behind the library was multiplex PCR. Sequenced on an Illumina HiSeq 2000. TCR beta CDR3 regions were amplified from RNA transcripts. For the first round of RT-PCR on the TCR CDR3, the HTBI primer set was used together with the Qiagen OneStep RT-PCR kit. TCRdb handled the public reads itself, with Q25 trimming in fastp and clone calling in MiXCR, and kept productive beta chains. Every CDR3 protein is listed once, alongside the most common genes and DNA of its rows. Counted in this sample were about 740,000 distinct CDR3 sequences; roughly 15% of them appeared once. The ten most abundant clones make up about 9.4% of the sample. Sequenced: blood. All receptors derive from a woman younger than 35 with Graves' hyperthyroidism.

The V call is TRBV18, the J call TRBJ2-1, with 14 bases fitting TRBD2. The CDR3 runs to 14 residues. V trimming: 3 bases; J trimming: 10 bases; junction bases outside the gene matches: 2. Germline values: CDR1 KGHSH, CDR2 LQKENI. The CDR3 region is CASSPGTSGREQFF. The CDR3 DNA sequence: TGTGCCAGCTCACCCGGGACTAGCGGGAGAGAGCAGTTCTTC. Supplemented by reference TRBV18 and TRBJ2-1, the full variable domain reads NAGVMQNPRHLVRRRGQEARLRCSPMKGHSHVYWYRQLPEEGLKFMVYLQKENIIDESGMPKERFSAEFPKEGPSILRIQQVVRGDSAAYFCASSPGTSGREQFFGPGTRLTVL.

The chain recombines TRBV3-1 with TRBJ2-1; 7 positions agree with TRBD1. The CDR3 has 14 residues. Germline V CDR1 and CDR2: LGHDT, YNNKEL (reference sequence). The ends lost 2 bases at V and 6 bases at J; junction bases unmatched: 4. DNA for the CDR3: TGTGCCAGCAGCCAACGTGACAGGGCCAATGAGCAGTTCTTC. Translated, it gives CASSQRDRANEQFF.

This clonotype was seen at least ten times. The V call is TRBV2, the J call TRBJ2-1, with 9 positions matching TRBD2. CDR3 size: 19 residues. With 0 bases clipped from V and 0 bases from J, the junction kept 9 bases outside the gene matches. CDR1 is SNHLY, CDR2 FYNNEI, per germline. The chain's CDR3 is CASSEAIPLAGSSYNEQFF. The CDR3 DNA reads TGTGCCAGCAGTGAAGCCATCCCCCTAGCGGGGAGCTCCTACAATGAGCAGTTCTTC.

Many counts were recorded for this clonotype. This CDR3 reads CASSLGVSGSLFEQYF. The DNA for the CDR3 is TGCGCCAGCAGCTTGGGAGTTAGCGGGAGCCTTTTCGAGCAGTACTTC. The genes are TRBV5-1 and TRBJ2-7, with 9 bases identical to TRBD2. The trim removed 0 bases at V and 6 bases at J, leaving 10 bases unmatched. The CDR3 contains 16 residues. Germline V gene lookup returns CDR1 SGHRS and CDR2 YFSETQ.

This clonotype was observed a handful of times. The J gene is TRBJ1-5, the V gene TRBV7-2; D gene uncertain. The CDR3 has 13 residues. The V gene's germline CDR1 is SGHTA and CDR2 FQGNSA. V gave up 2 bases and J gave up 7 bases, with 9 bases separating them. CDR3: CASSLSVQQPQHF. The CDR3 bases are TGTGCCAGCAGCTTATCAGTGCAGCAGCCCCAGCATTTT.

This clonotype showed up many times. At one of its ends the junction is not consistent with the germline gene, which may arise from a read error. The chain links TRBV5-5 to TRBJ2-5, with 9 bases lining up with TRBD1. Germline CDR1 reads SGHKS; CDR2 reads YYEKEE (reference sequence). CDR3 length equals 13 residues. CDR3 in amino acids: CASSLGTGEIQYF. In DNA, the CDR3 is TGTGCCAGCAGCTTGGGGACAGGGGAGATCCAGTACTTC. The full variable domain, with the rest looked up from reference TRBV5-5 and TRBJ2-5, is DAGVTQSPTHLIKTRGQQVTLRCSPISGHKSVSWYQQVLGQGPQFIFQYYEKEERGRGNFPDRFSARQFPNYSSELNVNALLLGDSALYLCASSLGTGEIQYFGPGTRLLVL.

The chain carries TRBV19 and TRBJ2-2, with 10 nucleotides matching TRBD1. V lost 3 bases and J lost 8; bases outside the gene matches: 15. Germline values: CDR1 LNHDA, CDR2 SQIVND (reference sequence). The CDR3 length is 18 residues. CDR3: CASSILGRDRGLNGELFF. The CDR3 coding sequence is TGTGCCAGTAGTATTCTAGGACGGGACAGGGGCCTTAATGGGGAGCTGTTTTTT.

In its sample, this clonotype was seen many times. CDR3 sequence reads: CAWSVLRGEQYF. The CDR3, as DNA: TGTGCCTGGAGTGTACTGAGGGGCGAGCAGTACTTC. The gene calls are TRBV30 and TRBJ2-7; D is perhaps TRBD1 or TRBD2 (5 bases each). The V gene lost 0 bases and the J gene lost 6 bases, with 9 bases spanning the gap. Germline loops: CDR1 GTSNPN, CDR2 SVGIG (reference sequence). The CDR3 is made up of 12 amino acids.

This chain connects TRBV4-1 to TRBJ2-7, with 7 bases fitting TRBD2. Per the germline V gene, CDR1 is MGHRA and CDR2 is YSYEKL. With 1 base clipped from V and 4 bases from J, the junction kept 4 bases outside the gene matches. This CDR3 spans 14 amino acids. CDR3 residues: CASSQVLADYEQYF. CDR3 nucleotide sequence: TGCGCCAGCAGCCAAGTTCTAGCGGATTACGAGCAGTACTTC.

This clonotype was seen a few times. The chain joins TRBV7-9 to TRBJ2-7; D gene uncertain. CDR3 length equals 16 residues. CDR1 and CDR2 (germline): SEHNR, FQNEAQ (reference sequence). V lost 1 base, J lost 3 bases, and 16 bases lay in between. The CDR3 reads CASSLVLGRAVYEQYF. The CDR3, as DNA: TGTGCCAGCAGCTTAGTATTGGGAAGAGCTGTCTACGAGCAGTACTTC.

This clonotype has a handful of counts. V gene TRBV7-3 combines with J gene TRBJ2-7; no firm D call. The CDR3 is 14 residues long. Per germline, CDR1 SGHTA and CDR2 FQGTGA. Trimming stripped 2 bases from V and 3 bases from J, with 11 bases between. In DNA form, the CDR3 reads TGTGCCAGCAGCTTAGCCCCCCTCGGCTACGAGCAGTACTTC. This codes for CASSLAPLGYEQYF.

This clonotype has ten or more counts. This CDR3 reads CSASSLAGAYEQYF. The CDR3 region has the DNA TGCAGTGCTAGTTCACTAGCGGGGGCCTACGAGCAGTACTTC. The rearrangement links TRBV20-1 to TRBJ2-7, with 11 bases aligning to TRBD2. This CDR3 comprises 14 residues. Looked up from germline, CDR1 is DFQATT and CDR2 is SNEGSKA (reference sequence). V was clipped by 3 bases and J by 2 bases; unmatched bases: 3.

This clonotype was observed at least ten times. The chain employs TRBV12-3 or TRBV12-4 and TRBJ1-1; D is unclear. Trimming left V 1 base short and J 3 bases short, with 12 bases between. The CDR3 sequence is 15 residues long. The CDR3 is CASSLGRGWYTEAFF. In nucleotides, the CDR3 is TGTGCCAGCAGTTTAGGGCGGGGATGGTACACTGAAGCTTTCTTT.

CDR3 sequence: CASSTSQGKNTQYF. The CDR3 DNA reads as TGTGCCAGCAGTACCTCCCAGGGGAAGAATACGCAGTATTTT. The genes are TRBV6-1 and TRBJ2-3; possibly TRBD1 for D (6 bases). V dropped 5 bases and J dropped 7 bases, with 16 bases sitting between them. This CDR3 region has 14 residues. CDR1 is MNHNS, CDR2 SASEGT, per germline.

The sample holds many counts of this clonotype. V gene TRBV5-5 combines with J gene TRBJ2-5; D gene unclear. The CDR3 is 14 residues long. V was pared by 1 base and J by 4 bases, with 11 bases between. Germline V gene data show CDR1 as SGHKS and CDR2 as YYEKEE (reference sequence). CDR3 protein: CASSLSLPGETQYF. As DNA, the CDR3 is TGTGCCAGCAGCTTGTCCCTACCGGGAGAGACCCAGTACTTC.

V is TRBV20-1 and J is TRBJ1-5; D perhaps matches TRBD1 (5 bases). V lost 6 bases and J 2 bases, leaving 23 bases between the germline ends. Germline V gene lookup returns CDR1 DFQATT and CDR2 SNEGSKA (reference sequence). This CDR3 has 17 amino acids. CDR3 region: CSAGGGTGGIGNQPQHF. The CDR3 nucleotides are TGCAGTGCCGGGGGGGGAACTGGGGGGATCGGCAATCAGCCCCAGCATTTT.

J is TRBJ2-7 and V is TRBV7-2; tentative D call: TRBD2 (5 bases). Trimming shortened V by 2 bases and J by 5 bases, and 19 bases separated the two germline ends. Germline CDR1 and CDR2: SGHTA and FQGNSA. The CDR3 extends over 16 amino acids. Here the CDR3 DNA reads TGTGCCAGCAGCTTAACTTGGGAGCGAGCGCAGGACGAGCAGTACTTC. It yields the protein CASSLTWERAQDEQYF. Variable domain in full (rest from reference TRBV7-2 and TRBJ2-7): GAGVSQSPSNKVTEKGKDVELRCDPISGHTALYWYRQSLGQGLEFLIYFQGNSAPDKSGLPSDRFSAERTGGSVSTLTIQRTQQEDSAVYLCASSLTWERAQDEQYFGPGTRLTVT.

The table lists this clonotype with many counts. This chain uses TRBV12-3 or TRBV12-4 with TRBJ1-2; D might be TRBD1 (5 bases). V gave up 7 bases and J gave up 6 bases, with 15 bases separating them. This CDR3 comprises 13 residues. The DNA for the CDR3 is TGTGCCAGCACCGGGGACCTTTTGAATGGCTACACCTTC. This codes for CASTGDLLNGYTF.

In this sample, this clonotype turned up a few times. This chain uses TRBV29-1 with TRBJ1-2; a weak D match, TRBD1 (5 bases). The germline CDR1 and CDR2 sequences are SQVTM and ANQGSEA. The V end was cut by 4 bases, the J end by 0 bases, with 12 bases between. The CDR3 spans 14 residues. CDR3 DNA: TGCAGCGTTGGGCGTGGAGGGGCTAACTATGGCTACACCTTC. Translating gives CSVGRGGANYGYTF.

This clonotype has ten or more counts. The chain combines TRBV20-1 with TRBJ2-1; D is unclear. The CDR3 loop spans 16 amino acids. V gave up 0 bases and J gave up 2 bases, with 14 bases separating them. Germline V CDR1 and CDR2: DFQATT, SNEGSKA (reference sequence). The CDR3 region is CSARDPSNSPYNEQFF. Written as DNA, the CDR3 is TGCAGTGCTAGAGATCCTTCTAACTCCCCCTACAATGAGCAGTTCTTC.

In this sample, this clonotype turned up many times. The chain links TRBV6-1 to TRBJ2-6; no firm D call. V lost 7 bases and J 1 base, leaving 8 bases between the germline ends. Looked up from germline, CDR1 is MNHNS and CDR2 is SASEGT. The CDR3 length is 14 residues. As DNA, the CDR3 is TGTGCCAGCACCTTACAATCTGGGGCCAACGTCCTGACTTTC. Translated: CASTLQSGANVLTF.

The V and J genes are TRBV6-1 and TRBJ2-7; TRBD2 matches at 7 bases. Germline-derived CDR1 and CDR2 are MNHNS and SASEGT. The CDR3 covers 16 residues. Losses at the gene ends were 5 bases for V and 4 bases for J; bases not matched to a gene: 14. The CDR3 protein is CASSRTWTSSVYEQYF. CDR3 bases: TGTGCCAGCAGTCGGACGTGGACTAGTAGCGTTTACGAGCAGTACTTC.

The chain joins TRBV7-9 to TRBJ2-1; tentative D call: TRBD2 (5 bases). Germline V lookup: CDR1 SEHNR, CDR2 FQNEAQ (reference sequence). V was trimmed by 4 bases and J by 0 bases, leaving 10 bases between them. This CDR3 comprises 15 residues. The CDR3 reads CASSSLAASYNEQFF. CDR3 sequence (DNA): TGTGCCAGCAGCTCGCTAGCCGCCTCCTACAATGAGCAGTTCTTC.

V and J are TRBV4-1 and TRBJ1-5, with a weak D call TRBD1 (5 bases). Germline V gives CDR1 MGHRA, CDR2 YSYEKL. The CDR3 is made up of 19 amino acids. The ends were cut back, 0 bases at V and 3 bases at J, with 21 bases in the middle. The CDR3: CASSQDPLGVAGNNQPQHF. DNA of the CDR3: TGCGCCAGCAGCCAAGATCCTTTAGGGGTCGCAGGTAACAATCAGCCCCAGCATTTT.

In this sample, this clonotype turned up many times. The chain carries TRBV11-2 and TRBJ2-1; 12 bases fit TRBD2. The CDR3 totals 15 residues. Trimming removed 6 bases from V and 7 bases from J; junction bases left unmatched: 7. In germline, CDR1 is SGHAT, CDR2 FQNNGV. The CDR3 bases are TGTGCCAGCAGTTTCACTAGCGGGAGGTTGAATGAGCAGTTCTTC. Its translation: CASSFTSGRLNEQFF.

This clonotype was recorded many times. This rearrangement joins TRBV12-3 or TRBV12-4 to TRBJ1-1; no clear D gene. CDR3 size: 11 residues. V was cut by 2 bases and J by 11 bases, with 9 bases left in between. This CDR3 reads CASSLLEKAFF. CDR3 coding DNA: TGTGCCAGCAGTTTATTGGAGAAGGCTTTCTTT.

A few counts support this clonotype. The chain joins TRBV5-1 to TRBJ2-7, with D maybe TRBD1 (6 bases). Germline V CDR1 and CDR2: SGHRS, YFSETQ. The V end lost 0 bases, the J end lost 3 bases, and 10 bases lay between the germline ends. The CDR3 spans 14 residues. CDR3 amino acids: CASSLVGQFYEQYF. In DNA form, the CDR3 reads TGCGCCAGCAGCTTGGTTGGACAGTTCTACGAGCAGTACTTC.

Many counts were recorded for this clonotype. The chain employs TRBV7-9 and TRBJ2-1; 9 bases match TRBD1. With 4 bases clipped from V and 4 bases from J, the junction kept 5 bases outside the gene matches. Germline CDR1 reads SEHNR; CDR2 reads FQNEAQ (reference sequence). CDR3 length: 15 amino acids. CDR3 bases: TGTGCCAGCAGCTCCCGGGACAGGGAATACAATGAGCAGTTCTTC. As protein: CASSSRDREYNEQFF.

This clonotype was detected a few times. The chain links TRBV6-8 to TRBJ1-1; D is unresolved. The germline V and J ends were trimmed by 4 bases and 5 bases, with 14 bases remaining between them. The CDR3 consists of 14 residues. Per germline, CDR1 MNHGY and CDR2 SAAAGT. CDR3 nucleotides: TGTGCCAGCAGTTCCGCGGCGTTTGGGACTGAAGCTTTCTTT. It encodes CASSSAAFGTEAFF.

The genes are TRBV10-1 and TRBJ2-1; 8 bases map to TRBD2. Germline values: CDR1 WNHNN, CDR2 SYGVQD (reference sequence). V was pared by 0 bases and J by 2 bases, with 6 bases of the junction left unmatched. The CDR3 extends over 17 amino acids. The CDR3, as DNA: TGCGCCAGCAGTGAGTCTTCAAGCGGGAGTCCCTACAATGAGCAGTTCTTC. It translates to CASSESSSGSPYNEQFF.